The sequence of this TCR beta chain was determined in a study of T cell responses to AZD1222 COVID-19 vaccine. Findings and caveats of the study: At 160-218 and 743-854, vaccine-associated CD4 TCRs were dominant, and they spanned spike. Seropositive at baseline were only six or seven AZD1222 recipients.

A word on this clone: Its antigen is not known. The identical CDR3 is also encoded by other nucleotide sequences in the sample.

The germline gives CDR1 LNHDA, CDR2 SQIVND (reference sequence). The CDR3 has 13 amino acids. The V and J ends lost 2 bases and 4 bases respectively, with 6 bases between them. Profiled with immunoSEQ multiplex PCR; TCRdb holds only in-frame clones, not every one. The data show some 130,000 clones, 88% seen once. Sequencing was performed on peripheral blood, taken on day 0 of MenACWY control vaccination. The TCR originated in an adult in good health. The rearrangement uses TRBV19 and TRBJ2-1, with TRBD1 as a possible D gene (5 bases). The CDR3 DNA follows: TGTGCCAGTAGTATAAGGGGTTACAATGAGCAGTTCTTC. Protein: CASSIRGYNEQFF.